A single sample gave rise to the 5 T cell receptor beta chains below, sequenced in a study of T cells in localized non-small cell lung cancer. Sequencing used immunoSEQ multiplex PCR; TCRdb keeps in-frame clones, though not all of them. This table has 30,000 to 40,000 clones, about 90% appearing once. Sample: peripheral blood, taken before any cancer treatment. These receptors all come from a woman between 35 and 75 years old with stage I lung adenocarcinoma.

The chain recombines TRBV4-3 with TRBJ1-1, with D uncertain. V was trimmed by 0 bases and J by 4 bases, leaving 18 bases between them. CDR3 size: 17 residues. CDR1 is LGHNA and CDR2 is YSLEER in the germline V gene. The CDR3 DNA reads TGCGCCAGCAGCCAAGATAGAGTGGTCAGAGGGCCCACTGAAGCTTTCTTT. This codes for CASSQDRVVRGPTEAFF.

The count of this clone is one. The chain has TRBV6-5 and TRBJ2-1, with TRBD1 as a possible D gene (6 bases). V gave up 6 bases and J gave up 3 bases, with 12 bases separating them. The germline V gene has CDR1 MNHEY and CDR2 SVGAGI. The length of the CDR3 is 14 residues. CDR3 protein: CASRSGTYYNEQFF. Here the CDR3 DNA reads TGTGCCAGCAGATCCGGGACATACTACAATGAGCAGTTCTTC.

The chain recombines TRBV2 with TRBJ2-1; the D gene could be TRBD1 or TRBD2 (5 bases each). The germline V gene has CDR1 SNHLY and CDR2 FYNNEI. Trimming removed 7 bases at V and 5 bases at J, with 12 bases between. The CDR3 runs to 13 residues. The CDR3 loop is CASTGTENNEQFF. As DNA, the CDR3 is TGTGCCAGCACAGGGACCGAAAACAATGAGCAGTTCTTC.

The chain uses TRBV11-2 and TRBJ2-4; tentatively, D is TRBD2 (6 bases). Trimming removed 5 bases at V and 5 bases at J, with 19 bases between. CDR3 length: 16 residues. The germline V gene encodes CDR1 SGHAT and CDR2 FQNNGV. The CDR3 DNA follows: TGTGCCAGCAGCCCCCGCGGGAATAGGGGAGAAAACATTCAGTACTTC. Encoded protein: CASSPRGNRGENIQYF.

V usage is TRBV9 and J usage is TRBJ1-3, with 7 positions matching TRBD1. The CDR3 loop spans 15 amino acids. The V segment lost 3 bases and the J segment 2 bases; nucleotides outside the gene matches: 5. Per germline, CDR1 SGDLS and CDR2 YYNGEE. CDR3 loop: CASSATGNPGNTIYF. CDR3 DNA: TGTGCCAGCAGCGCGACAGGGAACCCTGGAAACACCATATATTTT.